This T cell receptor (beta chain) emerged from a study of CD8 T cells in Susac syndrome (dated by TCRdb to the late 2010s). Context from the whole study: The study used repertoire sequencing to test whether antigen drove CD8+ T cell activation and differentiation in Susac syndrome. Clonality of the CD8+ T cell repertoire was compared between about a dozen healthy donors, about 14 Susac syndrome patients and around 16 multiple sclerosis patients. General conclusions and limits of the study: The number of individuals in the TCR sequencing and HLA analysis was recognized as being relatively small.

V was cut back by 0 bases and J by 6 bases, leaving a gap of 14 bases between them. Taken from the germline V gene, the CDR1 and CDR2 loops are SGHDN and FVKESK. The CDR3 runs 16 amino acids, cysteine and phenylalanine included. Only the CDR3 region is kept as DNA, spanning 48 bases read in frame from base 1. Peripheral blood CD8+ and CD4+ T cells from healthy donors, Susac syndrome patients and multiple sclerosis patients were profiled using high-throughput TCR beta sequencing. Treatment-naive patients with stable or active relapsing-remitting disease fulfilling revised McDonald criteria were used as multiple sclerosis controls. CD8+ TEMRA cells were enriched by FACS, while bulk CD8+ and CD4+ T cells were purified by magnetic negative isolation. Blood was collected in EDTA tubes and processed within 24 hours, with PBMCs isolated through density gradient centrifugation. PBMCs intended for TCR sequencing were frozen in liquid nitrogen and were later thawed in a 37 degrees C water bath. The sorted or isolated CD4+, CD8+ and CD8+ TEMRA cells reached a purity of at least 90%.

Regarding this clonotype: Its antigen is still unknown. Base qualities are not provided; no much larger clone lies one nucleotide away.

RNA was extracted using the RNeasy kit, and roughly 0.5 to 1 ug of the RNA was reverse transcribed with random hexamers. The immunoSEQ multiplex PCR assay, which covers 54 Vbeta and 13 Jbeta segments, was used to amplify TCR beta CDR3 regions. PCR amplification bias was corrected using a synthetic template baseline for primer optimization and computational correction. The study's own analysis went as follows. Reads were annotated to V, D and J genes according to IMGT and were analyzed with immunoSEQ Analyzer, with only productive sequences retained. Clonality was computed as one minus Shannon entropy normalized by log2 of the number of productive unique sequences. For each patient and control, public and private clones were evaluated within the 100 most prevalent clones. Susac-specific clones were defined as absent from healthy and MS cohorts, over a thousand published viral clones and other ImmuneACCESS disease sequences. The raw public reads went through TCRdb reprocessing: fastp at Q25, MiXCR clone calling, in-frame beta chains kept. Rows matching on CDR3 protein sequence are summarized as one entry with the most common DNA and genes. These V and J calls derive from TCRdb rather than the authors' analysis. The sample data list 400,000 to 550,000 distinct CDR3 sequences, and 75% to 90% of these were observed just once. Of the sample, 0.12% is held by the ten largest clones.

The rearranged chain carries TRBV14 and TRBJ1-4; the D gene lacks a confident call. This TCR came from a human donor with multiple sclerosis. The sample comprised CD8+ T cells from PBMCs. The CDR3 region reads CASSQEGTRADEKLFF. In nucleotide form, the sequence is TGTGCCAGCAGCCAAGAAGGCACTAGGGCGGATGAAAAACTGTTTTTT.